This is a list of T cell receptor beta chains from one sample in a study of HIV-infected children after antiretroviral therapy interruption. MiXCR, run by TCRdb on the 3' RACE reads, gives a single entry per CDR3 protein. The repertoire has about 86,000 distinct CDR3 sequences, around 6.9% of them found once; the top ten carry about 1.1%. The sequencing here drew on CD45RA+ CD4+ T cells from PBMCs, pooled from several time points, taken from a donor given antiretroviral therapy, either interrupted or continuous. Receptors originate from a pool of human donors with HIV. Each CDR3 is given without its conserved first and last residue.

cdr3_aa j_call v_call
ASSPPFSYEQY TRBJ2-7 TRBV5-1
ASSLGWTGANVLT TRBJ2-6 TRBV5-5
ASSVGTSGIGEQF TRBJ2-1 TRBV9
ASRFRGFAEAF TRBJ1-1 TRBV19
SARPGNYGYT TRBJ1-2 TRBV20-1
SVEMGVAF TRBJ1-1 TRBV29-1
ASSRPVVQGGPSNIQY TRBJ2-4 TRBV4-1
SVAYNEQF TRBJ2-1 TRBV29-1
ASSQGPGQGGYEQY TRBJ2-7 TRBV14
ASSFQNRQGSEQY TRBJ2-7 TRBV12-3/TRBV12-4
ASSPLPRGRADEQF TRBJ2-1 TRBV4-1
SARESEPGNTIY TRBJ1-3 TRBV20-1
ASSYGGGAGAETQY TRBJ2-5 TRBV6-6
AIGGEALSYEQY TRBJ2-7 TRBV10-3
ASRGYRGTFVSYT TRBJ1-2 TRBV6-5
ASSPGIPPYNEQF TRBJ2-1 TRBV18
SARKSTGISNQPQH TRBJ1-5 TRBV20-1
ASSLVGTNYGYT TRBJ1-2 TRBV5-6